These T cell receptor beta chains were read from a single sample in a study of T cells in Graves' hyperthyroidism and ophthalmopathy. TCRdb processed the multiplex PCR reads anew with MiXCR; each CDR3 protein has one entry. This sample has 490,000 or so distinct CDR3 sequences, with roughly 22% found just once. Sequencing was done on a sample of blood. These receptors were obtained from a woman in her 70s with Graves' ophthalmopathy. The CDR3 runs from the conserved cysteine through the conserved F or W. The order of the fields is V gene, clone size, D gene, J gene, CDR3 DNA, CDR3 protein. The D gene is left open where the match is weak. Not all rows give a size; the values are once, few, many and, for expanded clones, a class.

V gene: TRBV25-1
clone size: few
D gene: NA
J gene: TRBJ1-1
CDR3 DNA: TGTGCCAGCAGTCCCCTCGGGACTGAGAACACTGAAGCTTTCTTT
CDR3 protein: CASSPLGTENTEAFF

V gene: TRBV3-1
clone size: few
D gene: NA
J gene: TRBJ1-2
CDR3 DNA: TGTGCCAGCAGCCAAAGCGGGCGTTCTAACTATGGCTACACCTTC
CDR3 protein: CASSQSGRSNYGYTF

V gene: TRBV28
clone size: many
D gene: NA
J gene: TRBJ2-3
CDR3 DNA: TGTGCCAGCAGCGGCCCCCGTCGTCAGGGGCCAGATACGCAGTATTTT
CDR3 protein: CASSGPRRQGPDTQYF

V gene: TRBV11-2
clone size: NA
D gene: NA
J gene: TRBJ1-4
CDR3 DNA: TGTGCCAGCAGCTTAGTGGGCAGTTGGACTAATGAAGAACTGTTTTTT
CDR3 protein: CASSLVGSWTNEELFF

V gene: TRBV6-1
clone size: many
D gene: NA
J gene: TRBJ2-5
CDR3 DNA: TGTGCCAGCAGTTCCCGGTCCGGGGAGACCCAGTACTTC
CDR3 protein: CASSSRSGETQYF

V gene: TRBV20-1
clone size: NA
D gene: NA
J gene: TRBJ2-2
CDR3 DNA: TGCAGTGCTAGACGCCAGACCGGGGAGCTGTTTTTT
CDR3 protein: CSARRQTGELFF

V gene: TRBV18
clone size: NA
D gene: NA
J gene: TRBJ2-4
CDR3 DNA: TGTGCCAGCTCACCACAGGGAGGCATTCAGTACTTC
CDR3 protein: CASSPQGGIQYF

V gene: TRBV18
clone size: NA
D gene: NA
J gene: TRBJ1-2
CDR3 DNA: TGTGCCAGCTCAGATGCTCGGACAGCCTATGGCTACACCTTC
CDR3 protein: CASSDARTAYGYTF

V gene: TRBV7-2
clone size: NA
D gene: NA
J gene: TRBJ1-1
CDR3 DNA: TGTGCCAGCGGCCTCGACCCTGGAACTGAAGCTTTCTTT
CDR3 protein: CASGLDPGTEAFF

V gene: TRBV7-2
clone size: few
D gene: TRBD2
J gene: TRBJ2-1
CDR3 DNA: TGTGCCAGCAGCTATATCCCTCTGGGCGGGAGGAGAAATGAGCAGTTCTTC
CDR3 protein: CASSYIPLGGRRNEQFF

V gene: TRBV5-6
clone size: NA
D gene: TRBD1
J gene: TRBJ2-2
CDR3 DNA: TGTGCCAGCAGCTTGAAAACAGGGGACACCGGGGAGCTGTTTTTT
CDR3 protein: CASSLKTGDTGELFF

V gene: TRBV2
clone size: many
D gene: TRBD2
J gene: TRBJ2-5
CDR3 DNA: TGTGCCAGCAGTGAAACCCTAGCGGGAGGAACAAACCAAGAGACCCAGTACTTC
CDR3 protein: CASSETLAGGTNQETQYF

V gene: TRBV11-2
clone size: many
D gene: TRBD2
J gene: TRBJ2-1
CDR3 DNA: TGTGCCAGCAGCTTAGATGGGAGCGGGAGGGCCGGCAATGAGCAGTTCTTC
CDR3 protein: CASSLDGSGRAGNEQFF

V gene: TRBV29-1
clone size: NA
D gene: NA
J gene: TRBJ2-1
CDR3 DNA: TGCAGCGTTAGAACCGGGTCCGCGGAGCACCATGAGCAGTTCTTC
CDR3 protein: CSVRTGSAEHHEQFF

V gene: TRBV27
clone size: few
D gene: NA
J gene: TRBJ2-1
CDR3 DNA: TGTGCCAGCAGTCCCCAAGGACAGATCTACAATGAGCAGTTCTTC
CDR3 protein: CASSPQGQIYNEQFF

V gene: TRBV7-7
clone size: few
D gene: TRBD1
J gene: TRBJ1-1
CDR3 DNA: TGTGCTGAGGAGGACAGGGGGAACACTGAAGCTTTCTTT
CDR3 protein: CAEEDRGNTEAFF